This TCR beta chain was identified during a study of shared clonotypes between healthy human individuals. Study findings and constraints: The study found lower generation probabilities in non-shared clonotypes than in those shared by all four donors.

Points on this clone: Antigen unknown. The same CDR3 also results from other DNA sequences found in this sample.

The CDR3 has 14 residues. Germline CDR1 and CDR2: SGHRS and YFSETQ. Trimming left V 4 bases short and J 2 bases short, with 12 bases between. Sorted-subset replicate PCRs used 200 ng DNA, tens of thousands of T cell genomes. Sequenced by immunoSEQ multiplex PCR; TCRdb stores in-frame clones only, minus some. Here the sample spans some 2 million clones, 85% to 95% being singletons. The V gene is TRBV5-1, the J gene TRBJ2-5; D is perhaps TRBD1 or TRBD2 (6 bases each). Sequencing input: naive CD4+ T cells sorted from blood. The subset is: CD45RA+ positively selected. This TCR was recovered from a man aged 18-30 years in good health. The CDR3 region has the DNA TGCGCCAGCAGCCTGTCGGGGGCACAAGAGACCCAGTACTTC. Translating gives CASSLSGAQETQYF.